What follows are 31 T cell receptor beta chains derived from one specimen sequenced in a study of long-term antiretroviral therapy in people with HIV. Survey-level resolution applied to immunoSEQ assay v3.0. Assay used: immunoSEQ multiplex PCR; TCRdb lists only in-frame clones, some missing. The profile shows roughly 20,000 clones, 60% to 85% of them singletons. This sample comprised unsorted PBMCs, obtained 2.3 years after starting antiretroviral therapy. These receptors all come from a woman aged 40 to 50 with HIV.

This clone has only a few counts. The chain employs TRBV7-6 and TRBJ2-3, with TRBD1 matching over 8 bases. Germline V gene sequence: CDR1 SGHVS, CDR2 FNYEAQ. The J segment lost 4 bases and the V segment lost 4 bases, leaving 7 bases of the junction unmatched. The CDR3 is made up of 15 amino acids. The DNA of the CDR3 is TGTGCCAGCAGCTCCTCCCGGACAGGGTCAGATACGCAGTATTTT. Translated: CASSSSRTGSDTQYF.

This chain links TRBV5-1 with TRBJ2-5; TRBD1 might be the D (6 bases). Trimming pared 2 bases from V and 2 bases from J, leaving 16 bases between. CDR1 and CDR2 from the germline V gene are SGHRS and YFSETQ. The CDR3 length is 16 residues. The CDR3 coding sequence is TGCGCCAGCAGCTTTTTTGGCTTGGGGGCACAAGAGACCCAGTACTTC. This encodes CASSFFGLGAQETQYF. Drawing the rest from reference TRBV5-1 and TRBJ2-5, the complete variable domain is KAGVTQTPRYLIKTRGQQVTLSCSPISGHRSVSWYQQTPGQGLQFLFEYFSETQRNKGNFPGRFSGRQFSNSRSEMNVSTLELGDSALYLCASSFFGLGAQETQYFGPGTRLLVL.

This clone was counted only a few times. The rearrangement uses TRBV19 and TRBJ2-7, with 7 bases lining up with TRBD2. This CDR3 is built from 16 residues. V shed 3 bases and J 0 bases; nucleotides not matched to a gene: 8. Looked up from germline, CDR1 is LNHDA and CDR2 is SQIVND (reference sequence). DNA of the CDR3: TGTGCCAGTAGTATTTTTGGCGGGAGTCTCTCCTACGAGCAGTACTTC. Protein sequence: CASSIFGGSLSYEQYF.

The chain has TRBV5-6 and TRBJ1-1; 8 nucleotides match TRBD1. The V gene end was trimmed by 4 bases and the J gene end by 6 bases; junction bases not matched to a gene: 5. Germline V gene sequence: CDR1 SGHDT, CDR2 YYEEEE. The CDR3 spans 13 residues. DNA of the CDR3: TGTGCCAGCAGCAGGACAGGGTGGGCTGAAGCTTTCTTT. Translating gives CASSRTGWAEAFF.

The J gene is TRBJ2-3, the V gene TRBV7-9; 8 bases are a match to TRBD2. The CDR3 spans 16 residues. Germline V CDR1 and CDR2: SEHNR, FQNEAQ (reference sequence). With V trimmed by 5 bases and J by 0 bases, 7 bases remained unmatched. The CDR3 coding sequence is TGTGCCAGCAGCCTATTAGCGGGAACTAGCACAGATACGCAGTATTTT. Its translation is CASSLLAGTSTDTQYF.

The chain links TRBV5-1 to TRBJ1-1, with 9 bases lining up with TRBD1. V lost 4 bases to trimming and J lost 6 bases; unmatched junction nucleotides: 13. Germline V gene lookup returns CDR1 SGHRS and CDR2 YFSETQ. The CDR3 is 16 residues long. The CDR3: CASSNLRPQGASEAFF. The CDR3 DNA reads as TGCGCCAGCAGCAATTTACGACCACAGGGGGCCTCTGAAGCTTTCTTT.

The chain employs TRBV11-2 and TRBJ2-2, with a tentative D call TRBD2 (6 bases). This CDR3 has 17 amino acids. Germline lookup yields CDR1 SGHAT and CDR2 FQNNGV. The V and J ends lost 6 bases and 2 bases respectively, with 19 bases between them. As DNA, the CDR3 is TGTGCCAGCAGGAACGGGGTGGCGGGAATCAACACCGGGGAGCTGTTTTTT. Encoded protein: CASRNGVAGINTGELFF.

This clone occurred a few times. The chain combines TRBV7-9 with TRBJ1-2; 12 bases are shared with TRBD1. Germline V lookup: CDR1 SEHNR, CDR2 FQNEAQ (reference sequence). V lost 4 bases and J lost 7; bases outside the gene matches: 4. The CDR3 length is 14 residues. Here the CDR3 reads CASSSGTGGLGYTF. The CDR3 DNA reads as TGTGCCAGCAGCTCTGGGACAGGGGGCCTTGGCTACACCTTC.

V is TRBV19 and J is TRBJ2-1; a possible D gene is TRBD2 (5 bases). The CDR3 has 13 residues. V gave up 8 bases and J gave up 0 bases, with 8 bases separating them. Germline V CDR1 and CDR2: LNHDA, SQIVND (reference sequence). Here the CDR3 reads CASRGFSYNEQFF. The CDR3 DNA is TGTGCCAGTCGAGGGTTCTCCTACAATGAGCAGTTCTTC.

There are a few counts of this clone. The chain has TRBV6-5 and TRBJ1-3; TRBD1 might be the D (5 bases). V dropped 7 bases and J dropped 9 bases, with 16 bases sitting between them. This CDR3 has 13 amino acids. Per germline, CDR1 MNHEY and CDR2 SVGAGI. CDR3: CASTPGFRATIYF. The DNA of the CDR3 is TGTGCCAGCACGCCAGGGTTTCGGGCCACCATATATTTT.

The chain recombines TRBV15 with TRBJ2-3; D unresolved. Per germline, CDR1 LNHNV and CDR2 YYDKDF (reference sequence). V lost 1 base and J lost 0, with 5 bases in between. The CDR3 spans 14 residues. The CDR3 region has the DNA TGTGCCACCAGCAGAGCCCTGAGCACAGATACGCAGTATTTT. It is translated as CATSRALSTDTQYF. Using reference TRBV15 and TRBJ2-3 for the parts outside the CDR3, the full variable domain is DAMVIQNPRYQVTQFGKPVTLSCSQTLNHNVMYWYQQKSSQAPKLLFHYYDKDFNNEADTPDNFQSRRPNTSFCFLDIRSPGLGDTAMYLCATSRALSTDTQYFGPGTRLTVL.

V and J are TRBV11-2 and TRBJ2-1; possibly TRBD1 or TRBD2 for D (5 bases each). Germline V gene sequence: CDR1 SGHAT, CDR2 FQNNGV. Deletions cut 0 bases from V and 11 bases from J, with 8 bases between. The CDR3 is 12 residues long. Here the CDR3 DNA reads TGTGCCAGCAGCTTAGATGGGACCAAGCAGTTCTTC. Amino acids: CASSLDGTKQFF.

Here the CDR3 reads CSVDDISGEQYF. In DNA form, the CDR3 reads TGCAGCGTTGACGACATCTCGGGGGAGCAGTACTTC. V usage is TRBV29-1 and J usage is TRBJ2-7; D possibly corresponds to TRBD2 (5 bases). Trimming took off 3 bases at V and 7 bases at J, with 13 bases between the two ends. The CDR3 spans 12 residues. Germline loops: CDR1 SQVTM, CDR2 ANQGSEA.

The chain has TRBV20-1 and TRBJ1-1, with TRBD1 matching over 7 bases. The CDR3 covers 11 residues. CDR1 DFQATT and CDR2 SNEGSKA come from the germline V gene (reference sequence). J lost 7 bases, V lost 5 bases, and 4 bases had no gene match. Here the CDR3 DNA reads TGCAGTGCTCACAGGGGTAATGAAGCTTTCTTT. Its translation is CSAHRGNEAFF.

This chain uses TRBV14 with TRBJ1-2; perhaps TRBD1 as D (5 bases). Germline V gene sequence: CDR1 SGHDN, CDR2 FVKESK. The CDR3 loop spans 16 amino acids. V was pared by 0 bases and J by 2 bases, with 13 bases between. The CDR3 DNA follows: TGTGCCAGCAGCCAAGATGCCCGAGGGGTAAACTATGGCTACACCTTC. As protein: CASSQDARGVNYGYTF.

V usage is TRBV19 and J usage is TRBJ1-1, with TRBD1 matching 8 bases. Germline trimming cut 0 bases from V and 0 bases from J; bases unmatched to any gene: 6. The CDR3 contains 17 residues. Germline V gene data show CDR1 as LNHDA and CDR2 as SQIVND (reference sequence). The CDR3 sequence: CASSIDRDRFMNTEAFF. The CDR3 DNA follows: TGTGCCAGTAGTATAGACCGGGACAGGTTCATGAACACTGAAGCTTTCTTT.

This chain uses TRBV10-3 with TRBJ2-2; 9 bases are shared with TRBD2. The CDR3 contains 16 residues. Germline lookup yields CDR1 ENHRY and CDR2 SYGVKD. After removal of 0 bases from V and 7 bases from J, the junction contained 6 bases not matched to a gene. CDR3 region: CAISESSGRSVGELFF. Written as DNA, the CDR3 is TGTGCCATCAGTGAGTCGAGCGGGAGGTCCGTCGGGGAGCTGTTTTTT.

The gene calls are TRBV20-1 and TRBJ2-5; D gene uncertain. Per germline, CDR1 DFQATT and CDR2 SNEGSKA (reference sequence). The V gene lost 3 bases and the J gene lost 5 bases, with 7 bases spanning the gap. The CDR3 covers 11 residues. DNA for the CDR3: TGCAGTGCTAGGATCCTTGAGACCCAGTACTTC. It yields the protein CSARILETQYF.

This clone was detected a few times. The chain links TRBV7-9 to TRBJ1-6; D remains unclear. CDR3 length: 14 amino acids. Germline loops: CDR1 SEHNR, CDR2 FQNEAQ (reference sequence). The ends were cut back, 1 base at V and 9 bases at J, with 10 bases in the middle. The CDR3 DNA sequence: TGTGCCAGCAGCTTAGGCAAGGCGGGTTCACCCCTCCACTTT. Translating it yields CASSLGKAGSPLHF.

This rearrangement joins TRBV6-6 to TRBJ1-3, with 10 positions matching TRBD1. CDR1 is MNHNY, CDR2 SVGAGI, per germline (reference sequence). CDR3 length: 15 residues. V gave up 6 bases and J gave up 4 bases; unmatched junction bases: 6. The CDR3 reads CASSMTGGTGNTIYF. The CDR3 nucleotides are TGTGCCAGCAGCATGACAGGGGGCACGGGAAACACCATATATTTT.

The CDR3 protein is CASSEMVGSGNTIYF. The DNA of the CDR3 is TGTGCCAGCAGTGAAATGGTGGGCTCTGGAAACACCATATATTTT. V gene TRBV6-1 combines with J gene TRBJ1-3; D gene uncertain. Germline V gene lookup returns CDR1 MNHNS and CDR2 SASEGT. V was cut by 2 bases and J by 0 bases, with 8 bases left in between. CDR3 size: 15 residues.

The chain is built from TRBV2 and TRBJ2-7, with TRBD1 matching over 8 bases. The CDR3 has 15 amino acids. CDR1 is SNHLY, CDR2 FYNNEI, per germline. Trimming removed 4 bases from V and 2 bases from J; junction bases left unmatched: 7. The CDR3 nucleotides are TGTGCCAGCAGTGCACCGGACAGGGCGCCCTACGAGCAGTACTTC. This sequence encodes CASSAPDRAPYEQYF.

The V call is TRBV7-9, the J call TRBJ1-1, with no clear D. This CDR3 has 12 residues. V shed 3 bases and J shed 5 bases, with 7 bases lying between them. The germline V gene has CDR1 SEHNR and CDR2 FQNEAQ (reference sequence). The DNA for the CDR3 is TGTGCCAGCAGCTTTGGTGAGACTGAAGCTTTCTTT. It codes for CASSFGETEAFF.

The CDR3 DNA is TGCGCCAGCAGTGAGGCTGGAATTCTGAACACTGAAGCTTTCTTT. It is translated as CASSEAGILNTEAFF. J is TRBJ1-1 and V is TRBV10-2; D gene unclear. Germline CDR1 and CDR2: WSHSY and SAAADI. Between the trimmed V and J ends, which lost 2 bases and 0 bases, there was a span of 10 bases. The CDR3 totals 15 residues.

This chain links TRBV7-9 with TRBJ1-2; 7 bases agree with TRBD1. The ends lost 1 base at V and 8 bases at J; junction bases unmatched: 13. The germline V gene has CDR1 SEHNR and CDR2 FQNEAQ (reference sequence). The CDR3 covers 16 residues. CDR3 residues: CASSLGPDRVKRGYTF. CDR3 DNA: TGTGCCAGCAGCTTAGGTCCCGACAGGGTCAAGAGGGGCTACACCTTC.

The chain carries TRBV28 and TRBJ2-3, with a tentative D call TRBD2 (8 bases). V was clipped by 4 bases and J by 4 bases, with 15 bases between them. The CDR3 contains 15 residues. The germline gives CDR1 MDHEN, CDR2 SYDVKM. CDR3 sequence (DNA): TGTGCCAGCAGTTCGGGGGGGACAGATTCAGATACGCAGTATTTT. Translation: CASSSGGTDSDTQYF. Using reference TRBV28 and TRBJ2-3 for the parts outside the CDR3, the full variable domain is DVKVTQSSRYLVKRTGEKVFLECVQDMDHENMFWYRQDPGLGLRLIYFSYDVKMKEKGDIPEGYSVSREKKERFSLILESASTNQTSMYLCASSSGGTDSDTQYFGPGTRLTVL.

The V and J genes are TRBV6-5 and TRBJ2-7; 8 nucleotides align to TRBD1. Looked up from germline, CDR1 is MNHEY and CDR2 is SVGAGI. The V gene end was trimmed by 2 bases and the J gene end by 4 bases; junction bases not matched to a gene: 7. The CDR3 runs to 15 residues. This CDR3 is CASSYRDRGGYEQYF. For the CDR3, the DNA is TGTGCCAGCAGTTACCGCGACAGGGGCGGATACGAGCAGTACTTC.

The chain employs TRBV5-6 and TRBJ2-1; D might be TRBD2 (6 bases). This CDR3 is built from 17 residues. Germline V CDR1 and CDR2: SGHDT, YYEEEE. Trimming removed 1 base at V and 9 bases at J, with 23 bases between. The CDR3 protein is CASSLIVGRVGGFEQFF. CDR3 bases: TGTGCCAGCAGCTTGATTGTAGGTAGAGTAGGAGGGTTTGAGCAGTTCTTC.

The chain recombines TRBV19 with TRBJ1-2; TRBD1 might be the D (5 bases). Trimming stripped 0 bases from V and 4 bases from J, with 15 bases between. This CDR3 spans 16 amino acids. Germline V CDR1 and CDR2: LNHDA, SQIVND (reference sequence). CDR3 nucleotide sequence: TGTGCCAGTAGTATAGATCCTACAGGCGGAGCCTATGGCTACACCTTC. This gives the protein CASSIDPTGGAYGYTF.

This clone occurred a few times. The rearrangement links TRBV7-9 to TRBJ1-6; no definite D call. Germline CDR1 SEHNR, CDR2 FQNEAQ (reference sequence). V lost 2 bases, J lost 10 bases, and 9 bases lay in between. The CDR3 contains 13 residues. CDR3: CASSLREQSPLHF. The CDR3 coding sequence is TGTGCCAGCAGCTTACGCGAACAGTCACCCCTCCACTTT.

The V and J genes are TRBV6-6 and TRBJ1-3; tentative D call: TRBD1 (6 bases). The ends were cut back, 4 bases at V and 1 base at J, with 8 bases in the middle. Germline V gene data show CDR1 as MNHNY and CDR2 as SVGAGI (reference sequence). This CDR3 region has 14 residues. This CDR3 is CASSSTGSGNTIYF. The CDR3 DNA sequence: TGTGCCAGCAGTTCGACAGGATCTGGAAACACCATATATTTT.